This TCR beta chain stems from a study of shared clonotypes between healthy human individuals. Produced via immunoSEQ multiplex PCR; TCRdb's table is partial and in-frame only. The sample gives more than 1,200,000 clones, approximately 98.5% of which show up once; roughly 0.35% is in the top ten. CDR3 length: 14 amino acids. CDR1 is GTSNPN, CDR2 SVGIG, per germline (reference sequence). Trimming took off 0 bases at V and 7 bases at J, with 15 bases between the two ends. V usage is TRBV30 and J usage is TRBJ1-2; D might be TRBD1 (6 bases). The TCR was taken from a man younger than 45 in good health. Source material: naive CD4+ T cells sorted from blood. This sample's subset: CD45RA+ positively selected. The DNA of the CDR3 is TGTGCCTGGAGTGTACTTCCAGGGGTCTCTGGCTACACCTTC. Encoded protein: CAWSVLPGVSGYTF. The entire variable domain, with the rest obtained from reference TRBV30 and TRBJ1-2, is as follows: SQTIHQWPATLVQPVGSPLSLECTVEGTSNPNLYWYRQAAGRGLQLLFYSVGIGQISSEVPQNLSASRPQDRQFILSSKKLLLSDSGFYLCAWSVLPGVSGYTFGSGTRLTVV.